This TCR beta chain was captured by sequencing in a study of CD8 T cells in Susac syndrome. The germline V gene encodes CDR1 LNHNV and CDR2 YYDKDF (reference sequence). Trimming stripped 0 bases from V and 5 bases from J, with 4 bases between. This CDR3 has 12 amino acids. The RNA, about 0.45 to 1 ug, was put through reverse transcription using random hexamers. Across 54 Vbeta and 13 Jbeta, immunoSEQ multiplex PCR amplified TCR beta CDR3. TCRdb re-derived calls from the immunoSEQ multiplex PCR reads in MiXCR, one entry per CDR3 protein. The sample consists of about 140,000 distinct CDR3 sequences, 95% of them appearing once. The sequenced target, TCR beta, came from blood CD8+ and CD4+ T cells.

The sequence was obtained from a human donor with Susac syndrome. The sample consisted of CD4+ T cells from PBMCs. The V gene is TRBV15, the J gene TRBJ2-5, with unresolved D. The CDR3 region is CATSRDGETQYF. The DNA for the CDR3 is TGTGCCACCAGCAGAGATGGGGAGACCCAGTACTTC. Combining the CDR3 with reference TRBV15 and TRBJ2-5 gives the whole variable domain DAMVIQNPRYQVTQFGKPVTLSCSQTLNHNVMYWYQQKSSQAPKLLFHYYDKDFNNEADTPDNFQSRRPNTSFCFLDIRSPGLGDTAMYLCATSRDGETQYFGPGTRLLVL.